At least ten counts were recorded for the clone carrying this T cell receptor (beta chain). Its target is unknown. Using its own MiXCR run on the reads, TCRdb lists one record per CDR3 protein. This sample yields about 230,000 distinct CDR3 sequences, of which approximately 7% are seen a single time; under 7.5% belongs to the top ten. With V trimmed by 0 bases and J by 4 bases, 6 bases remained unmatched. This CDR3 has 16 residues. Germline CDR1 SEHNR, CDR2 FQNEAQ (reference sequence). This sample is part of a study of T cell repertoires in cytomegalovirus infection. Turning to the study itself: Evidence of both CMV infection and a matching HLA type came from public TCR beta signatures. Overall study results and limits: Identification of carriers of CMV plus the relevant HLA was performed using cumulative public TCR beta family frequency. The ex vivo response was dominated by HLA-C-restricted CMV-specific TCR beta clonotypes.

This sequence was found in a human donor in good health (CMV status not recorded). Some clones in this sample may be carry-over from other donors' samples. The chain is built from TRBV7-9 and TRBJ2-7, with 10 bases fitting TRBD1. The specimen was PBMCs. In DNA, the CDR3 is TGTGCCAGCAGCTTAGCTCCGGGACAGGGGACTTACGAGCAGTACTTC. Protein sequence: CASSLAPGQGTYEQYF.